The rows below give T cell receptor beta chains drawn from one sample of a study of T cell responses to AZD1222 COVID-19 vaccine. The method was immunoSEQ multiplex PCR; TCRdb's version includes in-frame clones alone and lacks a portion of them. The sample consists of about 120,000 clones, roughly 90% of them appearing once. The starting material was peripheral blood, obtained on day 0 of AZD1222 vaccination. Source of these receptors: an adult in good health. Both conserved end residues are part of each CDR3. Each record gives: CDR3 protein, J gene, D gene, V gene. D genes are given only for firm matches.

CDR3: CASSLNRYGYTF
J: TRBJ1-2
D: NA
V: TRBV28

CDR3: CSVGTGYQPQHF
J: TRBJ1-5
D: TRBD1
V: TRBV29-1

CDR3: CASSQAGMNTEAFF
J: TRBJ1-1
D: NA
V: TRBV14

CDR3: CASRDEQYF
J: TRBJ2-7
D: NA
V: TRBV21-1

CDR3: CASRALGVLNTGELFF
J: TRBJ2-2
D: NA
V: TRBV19

CDR3: CASSAAHGYGYTF
J: TRBJ1-2
D: NA
V: TRBV6-5

CDR3: CASSRSGGAYNEQFF
J: TRBJ2-1
D: TRBD2
V: TRBV7-8

CDR3: CASTLGRGHGYTF
J: TRBJ1-2
D: NA
V: TRBV6-5

CDR3: CASSMVEGGGYTF
J: TRBJ1-2
D: NA
V: TRBV19

CDR3: CASKGQTSSYEQYF
J: TRBJ2-7
D: NA
V: TRBV2

CDR3: CASTGEGGNTIYF
J: TRBJ1-3
D: NA
V: TRBV12-3/TRBV12-4

CDR3: CASSQRRGEKLFF
J: TRBJ1-4
D: NA
V: TRBV6-5

CDR3: CASSDGQENQPQHF
J: TRBJ1-5
D: TRBD1
V: TRBV6-6

CDR3: CSVGDYNEQFF
J: TRBJ2-1
D: NA
V: TRBV20-1

CDR3: CASSPAQQGREQYF
J: TRBJ2-7
D: NA
V: TRBV18

CDR3: CASCDSNLAAVSYNEQFF
J: TRBJ2-1
D: TRBD2
V: TRBV6-4

CDR3: CASTPGTRETQYF
J: TRBJ2-5
D: NA
V: TRBV7-6

CDR3: CASSPPSTADTQYF
J: TRBJ2-3
D: NA
V: TRBV18

CDR3: CASSYRTSGDYEQYF
J: TRBJ2-7
D: TRBD2
V: TRBV5-4

CDR3: CASSPPGQGGEKLFF
J: TRBJ1-4
D: TRBD1
V: TRBV18

CDR3: CASSGDHSGIFNTQYF
J: TRBJ2-3
D: TRBD2
V: TRBV9

CDR3: CSGSGRAYNEQFF
J: TRBJ2-1
D: TRBD2
V: TRBV29-1

CDR3: CASSKDRGWTEAFF
J: TRBJ1-1
D: TRBD1
V: TRBV11-2

CDR3: CASTTTGVGQPQHF
J: TRBJ1-5
D: TRBD1
V: TRBV28

CDR3: CASRGDNSNQPQHF
J: TRBJ1-5
D: NA
V: TRBV6-5

CDR3: CASSSSGRGAAGYTF
J: TRBJ1-2
D: NA
V: TRBV27

CDR3: CASSPLDRGKYTF
J: TRBJ1-2
D: TRBD1
V: TRBV18

CDR3: CASSLDSPNYGYTF
J: TRBJ1-2
D: NA
V: TRBV5-1

CDR3: CAILVGARGSNQPQHF
J: TRBJ1-5
D: NA
V: TRBV21-1

CDR3: CASSLEGIGNTIYF
J: TRBJ1-3
D: NA
V: TRBV5-1

CDR3: CASSSTRGELFF
J: TRBJ2-2
D: NA
V: TRBV12-3/TRBV12-4

CDR3: CASANQASGNTIYF
J: TRBJ1-3
D: NA
V: TRBV9

CDR3: CASRSITGEHEQYF
J: TRBJ2-7
D: TRBD1
V: TRBV6-6

CDR3: CASSQRGAGLSSYNEQFF
J: TRBJ2-1
D: NA
V: TRBV11-2

CDR3: CASRPNRGPGEQYF
J: TRBJ2-7
D: TRBD1
V: TRBV7-8

CDR3: CASSLADWEYTEAFF
J: TRBJ1-1
D: NA
V: TRBV7-9

CDR3: CASSFSGGTDTQYF
J: TRBJ2-3
D: TRBD2
V: TRBV11-3

CDR3: CASSRTSGRGRQYF
J: TRBJ2-7
D: TRBD2
V: TRBV6-2/TRBV6-3

CDR3: CASSVGQAGTGELFF
J: TRBJ2-2
D: TRBD1
V: TRBV7-3

CDR3: CASRGSRVGDYGYTF
J: TRBJ1-2
D: NA
V: TRBV11-2

CDR3: CASSSRNRVGQPQHF
J: TRBJ1-5
D: NA
V: TRBV6-5

CDR3: CASSLGSRELFF
J: TRBJ2-2
D: NA
V: TRBV5-1

CDR3: CASSQVTSGAYNEQFF
J: TRBJ2-1
D: TRBD2
V: TRBV4-1

CDR3: CASSLRLGGSGANVLTF
J: TRBJ2-6
D: NA
V: TRBV7-8